This T cell receptor (beta chain) was found in a study of T-cell memory formation after mild COVID-19. Study as a whole: For the most part, TCR clusters were specific to one donor.

Libraries for TCRalpha and TCRbeta carried sample barcodes and unique molecular identifiers via 5'RACE. Each CDR3 protein is one row after TCRdb ran MiXCR on the 5' RACE reads. Here the sample spans 300,000 to 400,000 distinct CDR3 sequences, 25% to 30% being singletons. Study-wide points: The finding that pre-infection memory included some responding clones suggested that cross-reactive memory joined.

As concerns this clonotype: Its matching antigen is unknown.

Per the germline V gene, CDR1 is SGHVS and CDR2 is FQNEAQ. The length of the CDR3 is 17 residues. Losses at the gene ends were 5 bases for V and 1 base for J; bases not matched to a gene: 10. The sequenced sample consisted of PBMCs or a T cell subset sorted from them (not recorded which). This receptor was taken from an adult woman who had mild COVID-19 (a few samples of this study predate the infection). Cell type and time point are not known. This chain links TRBV7-8 with TRBJ2-3, with 9 bases fitting TRBD1. The chain's CDR3 is CASSNPRQGGGTDTQYF. Here the CDR3 DNA reads TGTGCCAGCAGCAACCCTCGACAGGGGGGGGGCACAGATACGCAGTATTTT.